These 13 T cell receptor beta chains share one sample of origin, sequenced in a study of vaccination and CD4 T cells after COVID-19. The sample's treatment: approximately nine-day PBMC culture with coronavirus spike peptide pools or control peptides (ViraFEST assay). Their recognized antigens are unknown. The Oncomine TCR Beta short-read assay was applied to DNA of cultured CD4+ T cells. TCRdb analysed the PCR reads with MiXCR anew, one entry per CDR3 protein. Altogether under 20,000 distinct CDR3 sequences are present, more than 40% being singletons, with the ten largest covering over 6%. This material consisted of CD4+ T cells from blood, cultured in vitro, taken after SARS-CoV-2 vaccination. Every receptor here comes from a human donor who had recovered from COVID-19.

By share, this clonotype ranks as medium-sized. This sequence joins TRBV7-3 and TRBJ2-7; 8 nucleotides agree with TRBD1. Germline V lookup: CDR1 SGHTA, CDR2 FQGTGA. V gave up 4 bases and J gave up 4 bases; unmatched junction bases: 3. The CDR3 covers 13 residues. The DNA of the CDR3 is TGTGCCAGCAGCTCAGGGGGCGGGTACGAGCAGTACTTC. Translating it yields CASSSGGGYEQYF.

This clonotype was recorded a few times. The chain has TRBV7-9 and TRBJ1-2; TRBD1 agrees at 7 bases. Germline loops: CDR1 SEHNR, CDR2 FQNEAQ (reference sequence). The CDR3 totals 14 residues. V was pared by 5 bases and J by 4 bases, with 7 bases of the junction left unmatched. The CDR3 DNA reads as TGTGCCAGCAGCCGCATAGGGGGCGGCTATGGCTACACCTTC. The encoded protein is CASSRIGGGYGYTF.

The chain couples TRBV9 to TRBJ1-4; D might be TRBD1 (5 bases). Trimming stripped 5 bases from V and 6 bases from J, with 14 bases between. CDR1 is SGDLS and CDR2 is YYNGEE in the germline V gene. This CDR3 contains 14 residues. This chain's CDR3 is CASSPGGTDEKLFF. Here the CDR3 DNA reads TGTGCCAGCAGTCCGGGAGGGACCGATGAAAAACTGTTTTTT.

This sequence joins TRBV7-3 and TRBJ2-3; TRBD2 matches 11 bases. Trimming cost V 3 bases and J 8 bases; bases outside gene matches: 4. CDR1 is SGHTA, CDR2 FQGTGA, per germline. This CDR3 has 14 residues. The CDR3 protein is CASSFSGRAATQYF. The CDR3 nucleotides are TGTGCCAGCAGCTTTAGCGGGAGGGCGGCTACGCAGTATTTT.

By share, this clonotype ranks as medium-sized. The V gene is TRBV7-2, the J gene TRBJ2-7; 7 nucleotides agree with TRBD2. The CDR3 runs to 15 residues. The trim removed 3 bases at V and 0 bases at J, leaving 5 bases unmatched. Germline V gene data show CDR1 as SGHTA and CDR2 as FQGNSA. In DNA form, the CDR3 reads TGTGCCAGCAGCTTTGTAGGCGGGAGCTCCTACGAGCAGTACTTC. This encodes CASSFVGGSSYEQYF.

The chain carries TRBV6-2 or TRBV6-3 and TRBJ2-5; 9 nucleotides match TRBD2. Losses at the gene ends were 0 bases for V and 4 bases for J; bases not matched to a gene: 6. The length of the CDR3 is 16 residues. The germline CDR1 and CDR2 sequences are MNHEY and SVGEGT. The CDR3 reads CASSYSLAGVGETQYF. CDR3 coding DNA: TGTGCCAGCAGTTACTCCTTAGCGGGAGTAGGAGAGACCCAGTACTTC.

The chain employs TRBV20-1 and TRBJ1-5; TRBD1 matches at 8 bases. The V gene end was trimmed by 6 bases and the J gene end by 4 bases; junction bases not matched to a gene: 5. This CDR3 is 13 amino acids long. Germline CDR1 DFQATT, CDR2 SNEGSKA (reference sequence). CDR3 amino acids: CSAAGGRNQPQHF. The DNA for the CDR3 is TGCAGTGCAGCAGGGGGCCGGAATCAGCCCCAGCATTTT.

The genes are TRBV24-1 and TRBJ2-7; 10 bases map to TRBD2. Germline-derived CDR1 and CDR2 are KGHDR and SFDVKD. After removal of 9 bases from V and 2 bases from J, the junction contained 15 bases not matched to a gene. This CDR3 is built from 17 residues. CDR3 protein: CATASRTSGGSAYEQYF. The DNA for the CDR3 is TGTGCCACCGCTTCTCGGACTAGCGGTGGTTCCGCCTACGAGCAGTACTTC.

This clonotype was observed a handful of times. The chain recombines TRBV6-4 with TRBJ2-3; D not certain. CDR1 is MRHNA and CDR2 is SNTAGT in the germline V gene. This CDR3 region has 14 residues. V was trimmed by 3 bases and J by 2 bases, leaving 9 bases between them. The CDR3 sequence is CASSEDGSTDTQYF. The CDR3 coding sequence is TGTGCCAGCAGTGAAGATGGATCCACAGATACGCAGTATTTT.

The chain recombines TRBV5-1 with TRBJ1-6; 10 bases line up with TRBD1. This CDR3 has 15 amino acids. Losses at the gene ends were 0 bases for V and 8 bases for J; bases not matched to a gene: 2. Germline CDR1 SGHRS, CDR2 YFSETQ. CDR3 region: CASSLAGQGYSPLHF. The DNA of the CDR3 is TGCGCCAGCAGCTTGGCGGGACAGGGGTATTCACCCCTCCACTTT.

V gene TRBV19 combines with J gene TRBJ1-5; no firm D call. Trimming removed 3 bases at V and 6 bases at J, with 9 bases between. Germline V lookup: CDR1 LNHDA, CDR2 SQIVND (reference sequence). The CDR3 totals 13 residues. The CDR3 bases are TGTGCCAGTAGTATCGGGCTGCTTCAGCCCCAGCATTTT. Protein product: CASSIGLLQPQHF.

The chain has TRBV20-1 and TRBJ2-1; 12 bases are a match to TRBD2. With V trimmed by 4 bases and J by 6 bases, 10 bases remained unmatched. The CDR3 length is 16 residues. Germline-derived CDR1 and CDR2 are DFQATT and SNEGSKA (reference sequence). The chain's CDR3 is CSATIPTSGSFNEQFF. The CDR3 nucleotides are TGCAGTGCTACCATTCCGACTAGCGGGAGTTTCAATGAGCAGTTCTTC.

The J gene is TRBJ2-1, the V gene TRBV12-3 or TRBV12-4; 8 positions match TRBD1. The trim removed 4 bases at V and 6 bases at J, leaving 2 bases unmatched. This CDR3 spans 13 amino acids. CDR3 sequence: CASSWDRLNEQFF. Here the CDR3 DNA reads TGTGCCAGCAGTTGGGACAGGCTCAATGAGCAGTTCTTC.